This paragraph covers one T cell receptor beta chain sequence. As yet, its antigen is unknown. TCR alpha and TCR beta cDNA libraries with sample barcodes and UMIs came from 5'RACE using constant-segment primers. TCRdb passed the 5' RACE reads through MiXCR, listing each CDR3 protein once. The table has about 390,000 distinct CDR3 sequences, approximately 15% seen once; the top ten hold approximately 21%. The data were obtained in a study of T-cell memory formation after mild COVID-19. Findings and limits, study-wide: Among clones contracting day 15 to 85, CD4/CD8 was balanced, whereas later expanders leaned CD4+. Clones from the second wave (peaking day 37) had unconfirmed SARS-CoV-2 specificity. Cross-reactive memory appears to have joined, as suggested by some responding clones showing up in pre-infection memory.

Sequenced: PBMCs or a T cell subset sorted from them (not recorded which). This clonotype was obtained from a man aged 18-30 years who had mild COVID-19 (a few samples of this study predate the infection). Cell type and time point are not known.

CDR3 sequence reads: CASRNGGAYEQYF. The CDR3 nucleotides are TGTGCCAGCAGAAACGGAGGGGCCTACGAGCAGTACTTC. The chain combines TRBV7-9 with TRBJ2-7; tentative D call: TRBD2 (6 bases). Looked up from germline, CDR1 is SEHNR and CDR2 is FQNEAQ (reference sequence). CDR3 length: 13 residues. V was clipped by 6 bases and J by 2 bases, with 11 bases between them.